A selection of T cell receptor beta chains follows, all from one sample in a study of glioma-infiltrating T cells after dendritic cell vaccination. Libraries were prepared by immunoSEQ multiplex PCR; TCRdb keeps only in-frame clonotypes and omits some of them. Of about 110,000 clones in the sample, 90% were seen once. Sequencing was performed on blood, taken after dendritic cell vaccination. The origin of the receptors is a human donor with glioblastoma. CDR3s include the opening cysteine and the closing phenylalanine or tryptophan. D genes are given only for firm matches. The size field is filled for only some rows; it gives once, few, many or a size class.

j_call | d_call | clone_size | cdr3_length | v_call | cdr3_aa | cdr3_nt
TRBJ2-7 | TRBD2 | . | 17 | TRBV27 | CASRQTRTSGRAYEQYF | TGTGCCAGCAGGCAGACGAGGACTAGCGGGAGGGCGTACGAGCAGTACTTC
TRBJ2-7 | . | . | 15 | TRBV25-1 | CASSGGAGRSYEQYF | TGTGCCAGCAGTGGGGGAGCAGGGAGGTCCTACGAGCAGTACTTC
TRBJ2-7 | . | once | 13 | TRBV6-1 | CATGRTSSYEQYF | TGTGCCACTGGGAGGACGAGCTCCTACGAGCAGTACTTC
TRBJ2-7 | . | . | 15 | TRBV4-1 | CASSQGSVLGGEQYF | TGCGCCAGCAGCCAAGGTAGCGTCCTCGGGGGCGAGCAGTACTTC
TRBJ2-3 | TRBD2 | . | 16 | TRBV6-1 | CASSEGTSRFTDTQYF | TGTGCCAGCAGTGAAGGGACTAGCAGATTCACAGATACGCAGTATTTT
TRBJ2-5 | TRBD1 | few | 14 | TRBV18 | CASSADRAQETQYF | TGTGCCAGCTCAGCGGACAGGGCGCAAGAGACCCAGTACTTC
TRBJ2-3 | TRBD1 | . | 15 | TRBV19 | CASSFRDRDPDTQYF | TGTGCCAGTAGTTTCCGGGACAGGGACCCGGATACGCAGTATTTT
TRBJ2-1 | . | . | 12 | TRBV7-8 | CASSLVAGEQFF | TGTGCCAGCAGCTTAGTTGCGGGGGAGCAGTTCTTC
TRBJ2-1 | . | . | 13 | TRBV30 | CAWNSDLRDEQFF | TGTGCCTGGAATAGCGACCTTAGGGATGAGCAGTTCTTC
TRBJ2-2 | . | . | 15 | TRBV7-7 | CASSPFPSVAGELFF | TGTGCTAGCAGCCCATTCCCTAGCGTGGCCGGGGAGCTGTTTTTT
TRBJ2-7 | TRBD1 | . | 14 | TRBV2 | CAEKTGTGAHEQYF | TGTGCCGAAAAAACTGGGACAGGGGCACACGAGCAGTACTTC
TRBJ2-1 | . | . | 14 | TRBV13 | CASSPAAGYNEQFF | TGTGCCAGCAGCCCGGCGGCTGGATACAATGAGCAGTTCTTC
TRBJ2-1 | TRBD2 | . | 19 | TRBV13 | CASSLGPTGTSGRYNEQFF | TGTGCCAGCAGCTTAGGCCCAACCGGGACTAGCGGGAGGTACAATGAGCAGTTCTTC
TRBJ1-2 | . | . | 11 | TRBV30 | CAWSVGGGYTF | TGTGCCTGGAGTGTTGGGGGGGGCTACACCTTC
TRBJ2-5 | . | . | 13 | TRBV5-1 | CASSLDPEETQYF | TGCGCCAGCAGCTTGGATCCAGAAGAGACCCAGTACTTC
TRBJ2-1 | . | few | 18 | TRBV4-1 | CASSQDPLLGTAGNEQFF | TGCGCCAGCAGCCAAGACCCTCTTTTGGGGACTGCGGGCAATGAGCAGTTCTTC
TRBJ1-6 | . | . | 13 | TRBV29-1 | CSVATENNSPLHF | TGCAGCGTTGCGACAGAGAATAATTCACCCCTCCACTTT
TRBJ1-2 | TRBD1 | . | 16 | TRBV10-2 | CASSESGGQGAYGYTF | TGCGCCAGCAGTGAGTCGGGTGGACAGGGGGCCTATGGCTACACCTTC
TRBJ2-7 | . | . | 12 | TRBV28 | CASSSLTYEQYF | TGTGCCAGCAGTTCACTAACATACGAGCAGTACTTC
TRBJ1-5 | . | few | 16 | TRBV29-1 | CSVEWIVMGHNQPQHF | TGCAGCGTTGAGTGGATTGTTATGGGACACAATCAGCCCCAGCATTTT
TRBJ2-1 | . | . | 15 | TRBV5-1 | CASSSLRGSYNEQFF | TGCGCCAGCAGCTCCCTTCGCGGATCCTACAATGAGCAGTTCTTC
TRBJ1-3 | . | . | 15 | TRBV7-6 | CASSLGSGTGNTIYF | TGTGCCAGCAGCTTGGGATCAGGGACTGGAAACACCATATATTTT
TRBJ1-2 | TRBD1 | . | 13 | TRBV2 | CASSRDRVSGYTF | TGTGCCAGCAGTAGGGACAGGGTCTCTGGCTACACCTTC
TRBJ2-7 | TRBD2 | . | 13 | TRBV18 | CASSLAGGYEQYF | TGTGCCAGCTCACTAGCGGGGGGTTACGAGCAGTACTTC
TRBJ1-4 | TRBD1 | . | 16 | TRBV5-1 | CASSSSTGGGNEKLFF | TGCGCCAGCAGCTCTTCAACAGGGGGCGGGAATGAAAAACTGTTTTTT
TRBJ1-2 | . | . | 14 | TRBV11-2 | CASSLGTSNYGYTF | TGTGCCAGCAGCTTAGGTACTAGTAACTATGGCTACACCTTC
TRBJ2-3 | . | . | 16 | TRBV30 | CAWSVAGHRSGDTQYF | TGTGCCTGGAGCGTTGCTGGACACCGGTCGGGAGATACGCAGTATTTT
TRBJ1-2 | TRBD1 | . | 12 | TRBV29-1 | CSVPDRLGGYTF | TGCAGCGTTCCGGACAGGTTGGGAGGCTACACCTTC
TRBJ2-5 | TRBD2 | once | 15 | TRBV6-5 | CASRRGGTRGETQYF | TGTGCCAGCAGGCGGGGGGGAACTCGTGGGGAGACCCAGTACTTC
TRBJ2-2 | . | once | 16 | TRBV4-2 | CASSQGLTSSPGELFF | TGTGCCAGCAGCCAAGGGCTCACTAGTAGTCCCGGGGAGCTGTTTTTT